This is a list of T cell receptor beta chains from one sample in a study of T cells in Graves' hyperthyroidism and ophthalmopathy. A single record per CDR3 protein comes from TCRdb applying MiXCR to the multiplex PCR reads. Among 640,000 or so distinct CDR3 sequences, under 15% were seen once, and the ten largest hold about 4.5%. Input material: blood. These TCRs come from a woman aged 40 to 50 with Graves' ophthalmopathy. Each CDR3 is given with its conserved first and last residue. The D gene is left open where the match is weak. Part of the rows lack a size; the others show once, few, many or a class for expanded clones.

V	D	size	J	CDR3	DNA
TRBV10-3	TRBD1	-	TRBJ1-1	CAISLQGSNTEAFF	TGTGCCATCAGCCTACAGGGGTCCAACACTGAAGCTTTCTTT
TRBV18	-	few	TRBJ1-5	CASSVGVSDQPQHF	TGTGCCAGCTCAGTCGGGGTGTCAGATCAGCCCCAGCATTTT
TRBV28	TRBD2	many	TRBJ2-7	CASSFELAVEQYF	TGTGCCAGCAGTTTTGAACTAGCGGTCGAGCAGTACTTC
TRBV28	-	few	TRBJ1-2	CASSFEPTGITNGYTF	TGTGCCAGCAGTTTCGAACCCACAGGGATTACAAATGGCTACACCTTC
TRBV18	-	-	TRBJ1-2	CASSPSSRGLGYTF	TGTGCCAGCTCACCTTCGTCGAGAGGCCTCGGCTACACCTTC
TRBV30	TRBD2	-	TRBJ2-2	CASTISGTNTGELFF	TGTGCCTCGACGATTAGCGGGACGAACACCGGGGAGCTGTTTTTT
TRBV6-5	-	many	TRBJ2-7	CASSYGSGPYEQYF	TGTGCCAGCAGTTACGGTTCAGGACCCTACGAGCAGTACTTC
TRBV28	-	-	TRBJ2-5	CASSLSVVQETQYF	TGTGCCAGCAGTTTATCAGTGGTCCAAGAGACCCAGTACTTC
TRBV12-3/TRBV12-4	-	-	TRBJ2-7	CASSLGAGTSVEQYF	TGTGCCAGCAGTTTAGGGGCGGGAACCTCGGTCGAGCAGTACTTC
TRBV28	TRBD2	many	TRBJ2-7	CASERGDSYEQYF	TGTGCCAGCGAGCGGGGCGATTCCTACGAGCAGTACTTC
TRBV24-1	-	-	TRBJ2-7	CATGLIRTYEQYF	TGTGCCACCGGTCTAATAAGGACTTACGAGCAGTACTTC
TRBV11-1	TRBD2	-	TRBJ2-3	CASSSKLAGEVGDTQYF	TGTGCCAGCAGCTCGAAACTAGCGGGAGAGGTGGGAGATACGCAGTATTTT
TRBV6-5	TRBD2	many	TRBJ2-2	CASRPTSGSRAGELFF	TGTGCCAGCAGACCTACTAGCGGGAGCCGGGCCGGGGAGCTGTTTTTT
TRBV6-2/TRBV6-3	-	-	TRBJ2-4	CASSRLSGLGNIQYF	TGTGCCAGCAGCCGACTTTCAGGGTTGGGAAACATTCAGTACTTC
TRBV3-1	-	few	TRBJ1-2	CASSRDLNNYGYTF	TGTGCCAGCAGCCGGGACCTTAATAACTATGGCTACACCTTC